This T cell receptor beta chain was identified in a study of blood T cells in healthy people across ages. Whole-study findings and limits: Older individuals had lower TCR beta diversity per million T cells (the decline was roughly linear).

Comments on this clonotype: Its antigen is unidentified.

CDR3 length: 15 amino acids. Germline V gives CDR1 MNHNS, CDR2 SASEGT. It was with a sample-barcoded 5' primer and a J-beta primer mix that a second PCR of roughly 6 to 11 cycles was run. A template-switch adaptor containing 12 random nucleotides labeled each cDNA molecule. One entry per CDR3 protein, called by TCRdb with MiXCR from the 5' RACE reads. The sample consists of about 1,500,000 distinct CDR3 sequences, approximately 38% of them appearing once. Every donor provided 9.5 to 10 milliliters of peripheral blood. This clonotype was obtained from a woman aged 18-35 years in good health. The chain is built from TRBV6-1 and TRBJ2-4, with 9 bases identical to TRBD1. The J call is doubtful: the DNA matches TRBJ2-5 better. The specimen sequenced was blood. The CDR3, as DNA: TGTGCCAGCAGTGAAGGGACAGGGGTTCAAGAGACCCAGTACTTC. It is translated as CASSEGTGVQETQYF.